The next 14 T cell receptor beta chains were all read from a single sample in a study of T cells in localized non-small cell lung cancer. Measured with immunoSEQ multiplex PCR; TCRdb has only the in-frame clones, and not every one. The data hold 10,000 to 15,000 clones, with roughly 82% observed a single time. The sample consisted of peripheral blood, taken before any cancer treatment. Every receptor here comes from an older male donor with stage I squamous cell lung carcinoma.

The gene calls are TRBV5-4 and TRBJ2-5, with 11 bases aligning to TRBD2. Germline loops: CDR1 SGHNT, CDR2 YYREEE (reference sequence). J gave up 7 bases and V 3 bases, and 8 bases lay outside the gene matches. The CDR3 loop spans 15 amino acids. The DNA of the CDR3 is TGTGCCAGCAGCTCACCGGGACTAGCGGACGGGACCCAGTACTTC. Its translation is CASSSPGLADGTQYF.

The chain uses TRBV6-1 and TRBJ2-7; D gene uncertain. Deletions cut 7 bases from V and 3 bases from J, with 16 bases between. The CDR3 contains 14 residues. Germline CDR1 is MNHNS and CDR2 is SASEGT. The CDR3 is CASTSATSLYEQYF. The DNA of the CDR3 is TGTGCCAGCACGTCAGCCACAAGTCTCTACGAGCAGTACTTC.

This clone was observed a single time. The CDR3 reads CANRQGSGGANVLTF. Written as DNA, the CDR3 is TGCGCCAACAGACAGGGTTCTGGTGGGGCCAACGTCCTGACTTTC. The chain has TRBV5-1 and TRBJ2-6; 7 bases map to TRBD1. The CDR3 totals 15 residues. Germline V gene sequence: CDR1 SGHRS, CDR2 YFSETQ. The V and J ends lost 9 bases and 3 bases, in that order; junction bases with no gene match: 9.

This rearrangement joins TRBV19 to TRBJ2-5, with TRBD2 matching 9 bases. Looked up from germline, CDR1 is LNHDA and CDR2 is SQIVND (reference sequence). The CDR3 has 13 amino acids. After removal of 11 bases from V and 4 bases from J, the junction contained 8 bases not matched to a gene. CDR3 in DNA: TGTGCCCCGCGGGGGGGCCGGAGAGAGACCCAGTACTTC. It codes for CAPRGGRRETQYF.

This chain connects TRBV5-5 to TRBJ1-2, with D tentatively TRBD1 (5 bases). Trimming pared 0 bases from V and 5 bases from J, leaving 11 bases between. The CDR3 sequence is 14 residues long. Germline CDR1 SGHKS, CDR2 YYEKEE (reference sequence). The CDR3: CASSLGGSGYGYTF. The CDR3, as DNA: TGTGCCAGCAGCTTGGGGGGTTCAGGGTATGGCTACACCTTC.

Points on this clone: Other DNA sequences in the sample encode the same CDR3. The CDR3 nucleotides are TGTGCCAGCAGCTTAGGGCAGAGCAATCAGCCCCAGCATTTT. As protein: CASSLGQSNQPQHF. The chain links TRBV7-9 to TRBJ1-5; D gene ambiguous. There are 14 residues in the CDR3. The V and J ends lost 1 base and 1 base respectively, with 5 bases between them. Germline V gives CDR1 SEHNR, CDR2 FQNEAQ (reference sequence). The full variable domain, in which reference TRBV7-9 and TRBJ1-5 provide the parts outside the CDR3, is DTGVSQNPRHKITKRGQNVTFRCDPISEHNRLYWYRQTLGQGPEFLTYFQNEAQLEKSRLLSDRFSAERPKGSFSTLEIQRTEQGDSAMYLCASSLGQSNQPQHFGDGTRLSIL.

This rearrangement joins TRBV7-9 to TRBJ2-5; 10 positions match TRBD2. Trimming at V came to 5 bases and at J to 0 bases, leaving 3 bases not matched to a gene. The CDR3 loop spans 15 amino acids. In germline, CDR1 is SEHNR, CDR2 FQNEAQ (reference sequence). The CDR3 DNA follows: TGTGCCAGCAGCACTAGCGGGATCGACCAAGAGACCCAGTACTTC. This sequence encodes CASSTSGIDQETQYF.

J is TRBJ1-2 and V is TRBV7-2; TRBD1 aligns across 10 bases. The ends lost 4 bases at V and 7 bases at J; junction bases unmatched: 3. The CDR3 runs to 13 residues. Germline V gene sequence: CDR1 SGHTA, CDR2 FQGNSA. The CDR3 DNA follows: TGTGCCAGCAGCTATGACAGGGGGCCTGGCTACACCTTC. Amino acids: CASSYDRGPGYTF.

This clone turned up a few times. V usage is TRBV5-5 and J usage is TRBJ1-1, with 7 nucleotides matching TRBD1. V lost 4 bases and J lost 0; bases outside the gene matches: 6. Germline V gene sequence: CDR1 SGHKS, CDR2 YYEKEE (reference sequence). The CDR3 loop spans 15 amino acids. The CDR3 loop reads CASSRLQGMNTEAFF. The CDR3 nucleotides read TGTGCCAGCAGCCGTCTACAGGGGATGAACACTGAAGCTTTCTTT.

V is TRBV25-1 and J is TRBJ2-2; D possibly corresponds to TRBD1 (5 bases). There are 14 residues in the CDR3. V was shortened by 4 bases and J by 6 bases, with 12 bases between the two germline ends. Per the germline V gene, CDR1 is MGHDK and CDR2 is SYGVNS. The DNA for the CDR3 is TGTGCCAGCAGTGGAGAAGGGGTGGCCGGGGAGCTGTTTTTT. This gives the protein CASSGEGVAGELFF. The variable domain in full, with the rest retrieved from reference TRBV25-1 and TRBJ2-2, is EADIYQTPRYLVIGTGKKITLECSQTMGHDKMYWYQQDPGMELHLIHYSYGVNSTEKGDLSSESTVSRIRTEHFPLTLESARPSHTSQYLCASSGEGVAGELFFGEGSRLTVL.

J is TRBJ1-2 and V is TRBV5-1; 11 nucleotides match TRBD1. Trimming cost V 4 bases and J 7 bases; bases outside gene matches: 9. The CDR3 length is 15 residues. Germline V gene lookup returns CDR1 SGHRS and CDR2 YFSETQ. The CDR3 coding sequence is TGCGCCAGCAGCCCGGATCCGGGGACAGGGGGTGGCTACACCTTC. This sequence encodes CASSPDPGTGGGYTF. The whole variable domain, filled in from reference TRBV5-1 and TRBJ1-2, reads KAGVTQTPRYLIKTRGQQVTLSCSPISGHRSVSWYQQTPGQGLQFLFEYFSETQRNKGNFPGRFSGRQFSNSRSEMNVSTLELGDSALYLCASSPDPGTGGGYTFGSGTRLTVV.

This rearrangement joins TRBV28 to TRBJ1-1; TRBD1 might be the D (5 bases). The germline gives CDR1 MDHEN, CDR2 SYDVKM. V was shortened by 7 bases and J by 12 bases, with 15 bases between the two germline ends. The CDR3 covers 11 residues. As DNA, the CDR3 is TGTGCCAGCATTAGGGACGGGAAAACTTTCTTT. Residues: CASIRDGKTFF.

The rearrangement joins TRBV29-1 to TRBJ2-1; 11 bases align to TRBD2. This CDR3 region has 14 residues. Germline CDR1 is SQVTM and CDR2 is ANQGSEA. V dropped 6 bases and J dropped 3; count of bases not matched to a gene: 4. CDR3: CSVGLAEFYNEQFF. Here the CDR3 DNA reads TGCAGCGTGGGACTAGCGGAGTTCTACAATGAGCAGTTCTTC.

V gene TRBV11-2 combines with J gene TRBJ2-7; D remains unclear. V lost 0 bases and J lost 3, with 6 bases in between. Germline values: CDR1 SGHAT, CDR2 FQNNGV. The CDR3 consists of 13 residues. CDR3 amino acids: CASSLEVGYEQYF. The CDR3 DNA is TGTGCCAGCAGCTTAGAAGTCGGCTACGAGCAGTACTTC.